This passage covers 9 T cell receptor beta chains from one sample sequenced in a study of T cell responses to AZD1222 COVID-19 vaccine. Measured with immunoSEQ multiplex PCR; TCRdb has only the in-frame clones, and not every one. In the table there are some 150,000 clones, 85% to 95% of which are singletons. The source material was peripheral blood, sampled 28 days after the second AZD1222 dose. Receptors were obtained from an adult who received the AZD1222 COVID-19 vaccine.

This clone was counted a single time. The J gene is TRBJ1-4, the V gene TRBV7-8, with 8 bases that match TRBD1. Germline V gene lookup returns CDR1 SGHVS and CDR2 FQNEAQ. The V segment lost 6 bases and the J segment 7 bases; nucleotides outside the gene matches: 10. This CDR3 has 15 amino acids. The CDR3 DNA reads TGTGCCAGCAGTCCCTGGGCAGGACAGGGTGAAAAACTGTTTTTT. Protein: CASSPWAGQGEKLFF.

The chain joins TRBV6-5 to TRBJ2-7, with D possibly being TRBD1 or TRBD2 (5 bases each). Germline values: CDR1 MNHEY, CDR2 SVGAGI. Trimming pared 2 bases from V and 0 bases from J, leaving 14 bases between. CDR3 length: 16 residues. CDR3 amino acids: CASSYRNVGDSYEQYF. CDR3 in DNA: TGTGCCAGCAGTTACCGAAACGTGGGGGACTCCTACGAGCAGTACTTC.

V usage is TRBV20-1 and J usage is TRBJ2-3, with D hard to call. Germline V gene sequence: CDR1 DFQATT, CDR2 SNEGSKA (reference sequence). This CDR3 is built from 12 residues. Trimming removed 3 bases at V and 5 bases at J, with 9 bases between. The CDR3 reads CSASGVRDTQYF. The CDR3, as DNA: TGCAGTGCTAGTGGAGTTAGAGATACGCAGTATTTT.

The V gene is TRBV9, the J gene TRBJ2-7; tentatively, D is TRBD2 (6 bases). Germline CDR1 and CDR2: SGDLS and YYNGEE. The CDR3 is 15 amino acids. V lost 2 bases to trimming and J lost 0 bases, with 12 bases between them. The CDR3 DNA reads as TGTGCCAGCAGCGTTTCGGGAGAGAGCTCCTACGAGCAGTACTTC. This encodes CASSVSGESSYEQYF.

The rearrangement joins TRBV24-1 to TRBJ1-1, with D perhaps TRBD1 (6 bases). Looked up from germline, CDR1 is KGHDR and CDR2 is SFDVKD. The CDR3 spans 12 residues. The ends were cut back, 3 bases at V and 12 bases at J, with 13 bases in the middle. This CDR3 is CATSDMGGPPFF. The CDR3 DNA follows: TGTGCCACCAGTGATATGGGGGGCCCGCCTTTCTTT.

Here the CDR3 reads CASSPRTGTQYF. The CDR3 DNA follows: TGTGCCAGCAGCCCGCGGACAGGGACCCAGTACTTC. The V and J genes are TRBV7-2 and TRBJ2-5; 7 positions match TRBD1. Trimming removed 5 bases from V and 7 bases from J; junction bases left unmatched: 4. Germline CDR1 reads SGHTA; CDR2 reads FQGNSA. This CDR3 region has 12 residues.

The chain is built from TRBV7-9 and TRBJ1-2, with D perhaps TRBD1 (5 bases). Germline values: CDR1 SEHNR, CDR2 FQNEAQ (reference sequence). The CDR3 extends over 14 amino acids. The V and J ends lost 5 bases and 8 bases respectively, with 18 bases between them. The CDR3 coding sequence is TGTGCCAGCAGCCTTAGGGACCTCCGGAGGGGCTACACCTTC. The encoded protein is CASSLRDLRRGYTF.

The chain links TRBV3-1 (or the pseudogene TRBV3-2) to TRBJ2-7, with TRBD1 as a possible D gene (5 bases). V dropped 2 bases and J dropped 1 base, with 12 bases sitting between them. Per germline, CDR1 LGHDT and CDR2 YNNKEL (reference sequence). The CDR3 is made up of 15 amino acids. This chain's CDR3 is CASSQRGHPSYEQYF. For the CDR3, the DNA is TGTGCCAGCAGCCAAAGAGGACATCCTTCCTACGAGCAGTACTTC.

The chain carries TRBV5-4 and TRBJ1-2; D is uncertain. The germline V and J ends were trimmed by 1 base and 3 bases, with 13 bases remaining between them. The CDR3 runs to 15 residues. From germline, CDR1 is SGHNT and CDR2 YYREEE (reference sequence). This chain's CDR3 is CASSLHPGSDYGYTF. DNA of the CDR3: TGTGCCAGCAGCTTGCACCCGGGCTCGGACTATGGCTACACCTTC.